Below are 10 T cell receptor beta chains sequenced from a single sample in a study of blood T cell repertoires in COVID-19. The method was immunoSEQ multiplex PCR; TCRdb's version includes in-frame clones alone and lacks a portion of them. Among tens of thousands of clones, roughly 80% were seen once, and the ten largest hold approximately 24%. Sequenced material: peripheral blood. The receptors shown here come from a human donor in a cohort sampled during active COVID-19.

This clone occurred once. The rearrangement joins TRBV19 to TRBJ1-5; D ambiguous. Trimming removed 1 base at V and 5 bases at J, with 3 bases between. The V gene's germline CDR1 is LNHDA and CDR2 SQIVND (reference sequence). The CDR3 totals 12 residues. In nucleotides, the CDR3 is TGTGCCAGTAGTATAGTATATCAGCCCCAGCATTTT. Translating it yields CASSIVYQPQHF.

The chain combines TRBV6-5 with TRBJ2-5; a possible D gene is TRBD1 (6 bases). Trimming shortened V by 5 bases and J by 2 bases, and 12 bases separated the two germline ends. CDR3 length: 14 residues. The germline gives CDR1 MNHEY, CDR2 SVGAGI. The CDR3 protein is CASSRRTAQETQYF. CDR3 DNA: TGTGCCAGCAGTAGACGGACAGCACAAGAGACCCAGTACTTC.

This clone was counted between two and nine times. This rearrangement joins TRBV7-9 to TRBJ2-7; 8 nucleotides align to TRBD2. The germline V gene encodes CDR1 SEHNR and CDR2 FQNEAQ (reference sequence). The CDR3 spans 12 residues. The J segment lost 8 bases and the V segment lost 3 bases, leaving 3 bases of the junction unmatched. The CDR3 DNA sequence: TGTGCCAGCAGCTTCCGGGAGGGGAAGCAGTACTTC. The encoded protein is CASSFREGKQYF.

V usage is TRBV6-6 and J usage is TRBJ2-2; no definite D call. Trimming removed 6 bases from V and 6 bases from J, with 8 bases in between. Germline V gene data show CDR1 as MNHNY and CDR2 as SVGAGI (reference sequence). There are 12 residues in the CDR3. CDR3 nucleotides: TGTGCCAGCAGCCTCTATCCCGGGGAGCTGTTTTTT. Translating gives CASSLYPGELFF.

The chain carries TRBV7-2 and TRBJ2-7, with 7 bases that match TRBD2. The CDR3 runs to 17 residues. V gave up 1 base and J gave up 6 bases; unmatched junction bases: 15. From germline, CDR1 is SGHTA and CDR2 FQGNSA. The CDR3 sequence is CASSLDLRGGSGREQYF. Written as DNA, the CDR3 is TGTGCCAGCAGCTTAGATCTGCGTGGCGGGAGTGGACGCGAGCAGTACTTC.

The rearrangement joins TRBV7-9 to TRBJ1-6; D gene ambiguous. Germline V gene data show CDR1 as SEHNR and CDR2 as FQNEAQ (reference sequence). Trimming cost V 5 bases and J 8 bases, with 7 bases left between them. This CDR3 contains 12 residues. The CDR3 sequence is CASSAADSPLHF. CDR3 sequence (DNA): TGTGCCAGCAGCGCTGCAGATTCACCCCTCCACTTT. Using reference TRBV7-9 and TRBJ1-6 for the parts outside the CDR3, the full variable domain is DTGVSQNPRHKITKRGQNVTFRCDPISEHNRLYWYRQTLGQGPEFLTYFQNEAQLEKSRLLSDRFSAERPKGSFSTLEIQRTEQGDSAMYLCASSAADSPLHFGNGTRLTVT.

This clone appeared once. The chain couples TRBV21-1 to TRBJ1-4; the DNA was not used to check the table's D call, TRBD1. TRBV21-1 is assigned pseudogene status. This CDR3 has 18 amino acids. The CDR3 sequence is CASSLILSFRDSHEKLFF. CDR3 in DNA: TGTGCCAGCAGCCTCATTCTCTCGTTCCGGGACAGTCACGAAAAACTGTTTTTT.

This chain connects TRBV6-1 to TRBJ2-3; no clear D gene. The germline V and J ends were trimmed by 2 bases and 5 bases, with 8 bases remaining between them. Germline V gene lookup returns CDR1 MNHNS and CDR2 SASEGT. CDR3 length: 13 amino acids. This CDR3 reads CASSESRGDTQYF. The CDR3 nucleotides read TGTGCCAGCAGTGAATCTCGAGGAGATACGCAGTATTTT.

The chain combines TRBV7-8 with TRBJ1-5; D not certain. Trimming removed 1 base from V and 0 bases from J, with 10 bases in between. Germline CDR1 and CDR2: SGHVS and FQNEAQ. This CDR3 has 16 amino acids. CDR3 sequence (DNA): TGTGCCAGCAGCTTAGGGGCCGCTTATAGCAATCAGCCCCAGCATTTT. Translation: CASSLGAAYSNQPQHF.

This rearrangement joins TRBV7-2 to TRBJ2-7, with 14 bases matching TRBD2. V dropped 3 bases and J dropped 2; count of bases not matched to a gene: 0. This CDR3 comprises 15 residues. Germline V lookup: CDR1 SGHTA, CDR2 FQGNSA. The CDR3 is CASSLGLAGAYEQYF. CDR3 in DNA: TGTGCCAGCAGCTTGGGACTAGCGGGAGCCTACGAGCAGTACTTC.